Listed below are T cell receptor beta chains from one sample, sequenced in a study of blood T cell repertoires in COVID-19. Here immunoSEQ multiplex PCR was the method, and the copy in TCRdb shows in-frame clones only, minus some. The repertoire has about 230,000 clones, about nine tenths of them found once; the top ten carry approximately 10%. Sequencing was done on a sample of peripheral blood. Every receptor here comes from a man over 45 with COVID-19, enrolled during active disease. CDR3s include the opening cysteine and the closing phenylalanine or tryptophan.

J gene | CDR3 length | V gene | CDR3 protein
TRBJ2-1 | 15 | TRBV18 | CASSPQDSSYNEQFF
TRBJ2-1 | 17 | TRBV21-1 | CASSKGSSGGHYNEQFF
TRBJ1-4 | 16 | TRBV2 | CASNPGQGVSNEKLFF
TRBJ2-3 | 15 | TRBV5-1 | CASSRGQPAGDTQYF
TRBJ1-6 | 15 | TRBV5-6 | CASSPPGTVNSPLHF
TRBJ2-1 | 17 | TRBV27 | CASSLGTSSGRMLSQFF
TRBJ2-1 | 14 | TRBV7-3 | CASSLGTGVYEQFF
TRBJ2-2 | 15 | TRBV5-1 | CASSDLAQNTGELFF
TRBJ2-1 | 15 | TRBV27 | CASSPRGALLGEQFF
TRBJ1-4 | 14 | TRBV7-2 | CASSLGTRNEKLFF
TRBJ2-5 | 14 | TRBV10-3 | CAISRTVPQETQYF
TRBJ2-7 | 13 | TRBV11-3 | CASSLEASGEQYF
TRBJ2-5 | 13 | TRBV5-1 | CASSLQGPETQYF
TRBJ2-1 | 15 | TRBV27 | CASSFAGVSYNEQFF
TRBJ1-6 | 16 | TRBV28 | CASRYRTAENVSPLHF
TRBJ2-7 | 13 | TRBV7-2 | CASSLVSEYEQYF
TRBJ2-7 | 16 | TRBV5-1 | CASSLALGRGAGEQYF
TRBJ2-1 | 14 | TRBV11-2 | CASSGAGFRNEQFF
TRBJ1-1 | 19 | TRBV6-2/TRBV6-3 | CASSYIFRGPGTLNTEAFF
TRBJ1-4 | 13 | TRBV6-5 | CASRRGNGEKLFF